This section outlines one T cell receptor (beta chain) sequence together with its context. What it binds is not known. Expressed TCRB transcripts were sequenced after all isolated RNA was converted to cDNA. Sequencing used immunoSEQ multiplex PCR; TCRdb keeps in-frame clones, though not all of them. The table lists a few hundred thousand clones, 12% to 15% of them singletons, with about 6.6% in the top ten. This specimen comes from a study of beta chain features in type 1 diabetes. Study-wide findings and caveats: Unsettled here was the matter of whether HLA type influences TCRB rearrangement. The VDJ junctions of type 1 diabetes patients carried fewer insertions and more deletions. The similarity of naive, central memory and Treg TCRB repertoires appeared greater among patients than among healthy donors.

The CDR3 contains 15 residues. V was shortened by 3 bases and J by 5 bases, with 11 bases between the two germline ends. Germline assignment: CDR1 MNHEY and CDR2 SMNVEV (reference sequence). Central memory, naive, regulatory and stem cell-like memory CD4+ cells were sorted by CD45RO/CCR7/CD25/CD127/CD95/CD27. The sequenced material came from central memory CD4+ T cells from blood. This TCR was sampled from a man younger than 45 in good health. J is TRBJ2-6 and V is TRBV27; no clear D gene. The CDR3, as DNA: TGTGCCAGCAGTTTTGTGCCCTCCTGGGCCAACGTCCTGACTTTC. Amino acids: CASSFVPSWANVLTF.